This paragraph reports one T cell receptor beta chain. This sample was taken from a study of low-dose radiotherapy and immunotherapy resistance in tumors. This CDR3 comprises 17 residues. Germline-derived CDR1 and CDR2 are PRHDT and FYEKMQ (reference sequence). Trimming cost V 1 base and J 6 bases; bases outside gene matches: 10. Donors were administered nivolumab, ipilimumab, aspirin and low-dose cyclophosphamide, together with low-dose radiotherapy. Primers used for first-strand cDNA, a TRAV- and TRBV-specific set, covered both alpha and beta chains. TCRs underwent 15 to 25 PCR cycles of amplification with a constant-region primer and V-primer adapter. Researchers amplified the isolated mRNA using in vitro transcription. Via MiXCR, TCRdb re-called the reads, giving one row per CDR3 protein. The sample has about 17,000 distinct CDR3 sequences, approximately 70% seen once; the top ten hold approximately 5.2%.

The TCR was taken from a human donor with advanced metastatic prostate, ovarian, gallbladder or colorectal cancer (not recorded which). This table probably holds off-target reads from a library built for another chain. The chain has TRBV13 and TRBJ2-7; TRBD2 matches at 12 bases. The CDR3 sequence: CASSLEPSGGAGFEQYF. CDR3 DNA sequence: TGTGCCAGCAGCTTAGAGCCTAGCGGGGGGGCAGGGTTCGAGCAGTACTTC.